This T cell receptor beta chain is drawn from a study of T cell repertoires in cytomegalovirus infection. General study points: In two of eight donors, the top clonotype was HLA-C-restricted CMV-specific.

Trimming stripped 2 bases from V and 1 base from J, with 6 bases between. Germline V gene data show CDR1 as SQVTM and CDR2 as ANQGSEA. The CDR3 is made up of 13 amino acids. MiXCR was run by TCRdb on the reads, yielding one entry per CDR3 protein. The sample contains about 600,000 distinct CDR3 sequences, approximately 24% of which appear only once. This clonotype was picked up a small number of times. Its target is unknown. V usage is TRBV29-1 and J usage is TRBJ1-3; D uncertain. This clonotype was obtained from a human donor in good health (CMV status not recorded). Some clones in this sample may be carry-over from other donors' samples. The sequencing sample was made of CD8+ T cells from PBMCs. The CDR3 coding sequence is TGCAGCGTTGAATCGGTTTCTGGAAACACCATATATTTT. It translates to CSVESVSGNTIYF.